This T cell receptor beta chain comes out of a study of cytomegalovirus exposure and HLA in healthy donors. Findings of the study overall: When a later analysis compared HLA-associated TCR beta chains with equally common others, the HLA-associated chains turned out to be more clonally expanded and to have lower generation probabilities.

Germline loops: CDR1 MNHNS, CDR2 SASEGT. V was clipped by 4 bases and J by 0 bases, with 7 bases between them. This CDR3 region has 15 residues. To note about this clone: Antigen: not known.

The PCR made use of 60 Vbeta and 13 Jbeta primers. Clones were read by immunoSEQ multiplex PCR, and TCRdb kept only the in-frame ones, dropping some. The sample records 110,000 or so clones, 60% to 80% being singletons. Sequencing input: PBMCs. The rearrangement uses TRBV6-1 and TRBJ1-6, with unresolved D. The clonotype comes from a young man in good health and CMV-seropositive. The CDR3 reads CASSAGSSYNSPLHF. The CDR3 nucleotides read TGTGCCAGCAGTGCTGGGAGCTCCTATAATTCACCCCTCCACTTT.